Sequencing of this T cell receptor beta chain was carried out in a study of identical twins. General observations from the study: Where out-of-frame alpha sequences were twin-shared, they showed excess low generation probability. Model-predicted out-of-frame TCR alpha sharing fell below observed values in monozygotic twins.

TCRdb reprocessed the 5' RACE reads with MiXCR, giving one entry per CDR3 protein. The sample records around 1.7 million distinct CDR3 sequences, around a third being singletons. This clonotype came up a few times. What it binds is not known. Trimming removed 3 bases from V and 1 base from J; junction bases left unmatched: 4. Germline V lookup: CDR1 KGHDR, CDR2 SFDVKD. The CDR3 totals 17 residues. This clonotype was obtained from a newborn girl in good health. The specimen was cord blood. This chain joins TRBV24-1 and TRBJ2-1; 11 nucleotides agree with TRBD2. This CDR3 reads CATSDAGTSGSYNEQFF. The CDR3 DNA reads as TGTGCCACCAGTGATGCCGGGACTAGCGGATCCTACAATGAGCAGTTCTTC.